This is a list of T cell receptor beta chains from one sample in a study of shared clonotypes between healthy human individuals. The table came from immunoSEQ multiplex PCR; TCRdb's copy has only in-frame clones and leaves some out. The table lists 100,000 or so clones, about 67% of them singletons, with over 20% in the top ten. Input material: memory CD8+ T cells sorted from blood. Source of these receptors: a woman aged 25 to 39 in good health. CDR3s include the opening cysteine and the closing phenylalanine or tryptophan. A D gene is named only where the DNA matches it firmly. Size tells how often a clone was seen (once, few, many) or the class of an expanded clone, and some rows leave it out.

CDR3aa	CDR3nt	v_gene	j_gene	len	abundance	d_gene
CASSESDRVTNEKLFF	TGTGCCAGCAGTGAATCGGACAGGGTGACTAATGAAAAACTGTTTTTT	TRBV25-1	TRBJ1-4	16	-	TRBD1
CASSLYVQQTLAKNIQYF	TGTGCCAGCAGCTTATACGTCCAGCAGACACTAGCCAAAAACATTCAGTACTTC	TRBV7-6	TRBJ2-4	18	-	-
CASSPENSYEQYF	TGTGCCAGCAGCCCGGAAAACTCCTACGAGCAGTACTTC	TRBV7-9	TRBJ2-7	13	-	-
CATLRSSYNEQFF	TGTGCCACCCTGAGAAGCTCCTACAATGAGCAGTTCTTC	TRBV28	TRBJ2-1	13	-	-
CASSLDSSSYNEQFF	TGCGCCAGCAGCTTGGACAGCAGCTCCTACAATGAGCAGTTCTTC	TRBV5-1	TRBJ2-1	15	few	-
CASSLAGLNTEAFF	TGTGCCAGCAGCTTAGCGGGACTGAACACTGAAGCTTTCTTT	TRBV7-2	TRBJ1-1	14	few	-
CASSFLAGGPPYEQYF	TGTGCCAGCAGTTTTCTAGCGGGAGGGCCCCCCTACGAGCAGTACTTC	TRBV28	TRBJ2-7	16	few	TRBD2
CASSQGTHQPQHF	TGCGCCAGCAGCCAAGGAACTCATCAGCCCCAGCATTTT	TRBV4-1	TRBJ1-5	13	-	-
CASSLTGTGRNGYTF	TGTGCCAGCTCCCTCACTGGGACAGGGAGAAATGGCTACACCTTC	TRBV18	TRBJ1-2	15	-	TRBD1
CASGNRLAPYEQYF	TGTGCCAGCGGAAATCGACTAGCGCCCTACGAGCAGTACTTC	TRBV28	TRBJ2-7	14	few	TRBD2
CASSPKSGFASGNTIYF	TGCGCCAGCAGTCCTAAATCGGGATTCGCCTCTGGAAACACCATATATTTT	TRBV23-1	TRBJ1-3	17	-	-
CASTGTGLATYNEQFF	TGCGCCAGCACTGGAACAGGACTAGCGACCTACAATGAGCAGTTCTTC	TRBV10-1	TRBJ2-1	16	-	TRBD2
CATSRGTATQETQYF	TGTGCCACCAGCAGAGGGACAGCAACCCAAGAGACCCAGTACTTC	TRBV15	TRBJ2-5	15	-	-
CASHTGVDMNRLFF	TGTGCCAGCCATACAGGGGTTGACATGAATCGGCTGTTTTTT	TRBV19	TRBJ1-4	14	few	TRBD1
CASSSSPWGTQYF	TGTGCCAGCAGCTCCTCGCCGTGGGGCACGCAGTATTTT	TRBV2	TRBJ2-3	13	-	-
CASSPRSGSIVDTQYF	TGTGCCAGCAGCCCCCGGTCAGGGTCGATTGTAGATACGCAGTATTTT	TRBV27	TRBJ2-3	16	-	-
CASSLYQGPSQPQHF	TGTGCCAGCAGCTTGTATCAGGGGCCAAGTCAGCCCCAGCATTTT	TRBV7-9	TRBJ1-5	15	few	-
CSVEDRTGQGWPDTF	TGCAGCGTTGAAGATCGGACGGGACAAGGTTGGCCGGACACCTTC	TRBV29-1	TRBJ1-2	15	many	-
CASSLVIIQTSGYEQYF	TGTGCCAGCAGCTTAGTGATTATCCAGACCTCCGGCTACGAGCAGTACTTC	TRBV7-8	TRBJ2-7	17	few	-
CASSMIRGYEQYF	TGTGCCAGTAGTATGATCCGGGGGTACGAGCAGTACTTC	TRBV19	TRBJ2-7	13	-	-
CASSPDESEQYF	TGTGCCAGCAGTCCCGACGAAAGCGAGCAGTACTTC	TRBV28	TRBJ2-7	12	-	-
CASTNRGRLLYEQYF	TGTGCCAGCACAAACAGGGGTCGCCTCCTTTACGAGCAGTACTTC	TRBV2	TRBJ2-7	15	-	TRBD1
CSASPGGYTF	TGCAGTGCTAGTCCCGGGGGCTACACCTTC	TRBV20-1	TRBJ1-2	10	few	-
CASSTLGLYTEAFF	TGTGCCAGTAGTACTCTCGGGCTCTACACTGAAGCTTTCTTT	TRBV19	TRBJ1-1	14	-	-
CASWGPNTEAFF	TGTGCCAGCTGGGGCCCGAACACTGAAGCTTTCTTT	TRBV28	TRBJ1-1	12	-	-
CASSPPVERSNEQFF	TGTGCCAGCTCACCACCAGTAGAGAGGTCCAATGAGCAGTTCTTC	TRBV18	TRBJ2-1	15	once	-
CASVSDKYDSSYEQYF	TGTGCCAGTGTCAGCGACAAGTACGATAGCTCCTACGAGCAGTACTTC	TRBV28	TRBJ2-7	16	-	-
CASRGWVSPLHF	TGTGCCAGCAGGGGATGGGTTTCACCCCTCCACTTT	TRBV28	TRBJ1-6	12	-	-
CASRTLQNSPLHF	TGTGCCAGCAGGACCCTCCAGAATTCACCCCTCCACTTT	TRBV28	TRBJ1-6	13	-	-
CASISRGSHEQYF	TGTGCCAGCATTTCCAGGGGATCCCACGAGCAGTACTTC	TRBV25-1	TRBJ2-7	13	once	-
CASKFVGGYTF	TGTGCCAGCAAGTTTGTGGGTGGCTACACCTTC	TRBV25-1	TRBJ1-2	11	once	-
CASSQENSEATSYEQYF	TGCGCCAGCAGCCAAGAAAACTCCGAGGCCACCTCCTACGAGCAGTACTTC	TRBV4-1	TRBJ2-7	17	-	-
CASSADTLNYGYTF	TGTGCCAGCAGCGCGGACACCCTTAACTATGGCTACACCTTC	TRBV7-9	TRBJ1-2	14	-	-
CASSSGGTQYF	TGTGCCAGCAGCAGCGGGGGTACGCAGTATTTT	TRBV9	TRBJ2-3	11	-	TRBD2
CASRPGTSGTGEQYF	TGCGCCAGCAGGCCCGGGACTAGCGGAACAGGCGAGCAGTACTTC	TRBV5-1	TRBJ2-7	15	-	TRBD2
CASNNGVEQYF	TGTGCCAGCAACAACGGGGTGGAGCAGTACTTC	TRBV6-6	TRBJ2-7	11	-	-
CASSQGLAGGADTQYF	TGTGCCAGCAGCCAAGGACTAGCGGGAGGTGCGGATACGCAGTATTTT	TRBV5-8	TRBJ2-3	16	-	TRBD2
CASSGQAYQPQHF	TGTGCCAGCAGTGGACAGGCTTATCAGCCCCAGCATTTT	TRBV6-1	TRBJ1-5	13	-	-
CAWSVGLSSGSFF	TGTGCCTGGAGTGTAGGGTTATCGAGCGGGAGTTTCTTC	TRBV30	TRBJ2-1	13	-	TRBD2
CASSLVPAPVTNEQFF	TGTGCCAGCAGCTTAGTTCCGGCCCCCGTTACAAATGAGCAGTTCTTC	TRBV11-3	TRBJ2-1	16	-	-
CASSWDWGTQYF	TGTGCCAGCAGCTGGGATTGGGGGACCCAGTACTTC	TRBV7-2	TRBJ2-5	12	-	-
CASSLYREGQECF	TGTGCCAGCAGTTTATATCGGGAAGGACAGGAGTGTTTT	TRBV6-6	TRBJ1-4	13	few	TRBD1
CASGPGLAGGLHSYEQYF	TGTGCCAGCGGTCCGGGACTAGCGGGAGGGCTCCACTCCTACGAGCAGTACTTC	TRBV27	TRBJ2-7	18	-	TRBD2
CASSDPGQGLYEQYF	TGTGCCAGCAGTGATCCGGGACAGGGTTTATACGAGCAGTACTTC	TRBV25-1	TRBJ2-7	15	-	TRBD1
CASSPDGRGNNEQFF	TGCGCCAGCAGCCCCGACGGGAGGGGAAACAATGAGCAGTTCTTC	TRBV5-1	TRBJ2-1	15	once	TRBD2
CSVEDSSGSLWQETQYF	TGCAGCGTTGAAGATTCTAGCGGGAGTCTATGGCAAGAGACCCAGTACTTC	TRBV29-1	TRBJ2-5	17	-	TRBD2
CASAGQRYEQYF	TGTGCCAGCGCAGGGCAAAGGTACGAGCAGTACTTC	TRBV7-9	TRBJ2-7	12	-	-
CASSDTGGAFNEQFF	TGTGCCAGCAGTGACACAGGGGGCGCATTTAACGAGCAGTTCTTC	TRBV6-4	TRBJ2-1	15	many	TRBD1
CASSFSTGAPDTQYF	TGTGCCAGCAGCTTTAGTACAGGGGCCCCAGATACGCAGTATTTT	TRBV13	TRBJ2-3	15	-	TRBD1
CASSVAVPVAGLGSDTQYF	TGTGCCAGCAGCGTAGCAGTACCGGTCGCGGGACTAGGTTCAGATACGCAGTATTTT	TRBV9	TRBJ2-3	19	-	TRBD2
CATQLLDTQYF	TGTGCCACCCAATTACTAGATACGCAGTATTTT	TRBV6-1	TRBJ2-3	11	many	-
CASSELGVHEQYF	TGTGCCAGTAGCGAGCTAGGTGTGCACGAGCAGTACTTC	TRBV19	TRBJ2-7	13	-	-
CASSRLISGANVLTF	TGTGCCAGCAGCCGCCTGATCTCTGGGGCCAACGTCCTGACTTTC	TRBV7-9	TRBJ2-6	15	-	-
CAISASRGANQPQHF	TGTGCCATCAGTGCCTCCCGGGGGGCCAATCAGCCCCAGCATTTT	TRBV10-3	TRBJ1-5	15	once	-
CASSLEWASGRTYNEQFF	TGTGCCAGCAGCTTAGAATGGGCTAGCGGGAGGACCTACAATGAGCAGTTCTTC	TRBV7-9	TRBJ2-1	18	-	TRBD2
CASNRDRGTGELFF	TGTGCCAGCAACAGGGACAGGGGCACCGGGGAGCTGTTTTTT	TRBV27	TRBJ2-2	14	-	TRBD1
CASSPRLGDEQYF	TGTGCCAGCTCTCCAAGATTGGGGGACGAGCAGTACTTC	TRBV18	TRBJ2-7	13	-	-